These 30 T cell receptor beta chains were sequenced from one sample in a study of CD8+CD57+ T cells in acquired aplastic anemia listed by TCRdb under 2018. Sequencing took place on an Illumina HiSeq 2000. Profiling of TCR beta VDJ combinations and CDR3 sequences used genomic DNA as the template. The public sequencing data were trimmed at Q25 with fastp and processed into clonotypes with MiXCR by TCRdb, which kept only in-frame beta chains. Rows with one shared CDR3 protein collapse into an entry with the most common genes and DNA. The sample data list about 200,000 distinct CDR3 sequences, and roughly 60% of these were observed just once. Around 58% of the sample is held by the ten biggest clonotypes. The patients picked for sequencing were ones in whom flow cytometry had shown an expansion of CD8+CD57+ cells. Material for sequencing was sorted CD4+, CD8+, or CD8+CD57+ T cells (not recorded which) from PBMCs. The source is a human donor with aplastic anemia.

The J gene is TRBJ1-6, the V gene TRBV4-3; 9 bases line up with TRBD1. This CDR3 is built from 15 residues. The V gene's germline CDR1 is LGHNA and CDR2 YSLEER. Trimming took 4 bases from V and 7 from J; bases not matched to a gene: 5. CDR3 sequence: CASSLSGTGNSPLHF. The CDR3 DNA sequence: TGCGCCAGCAGCCTGTCCGGGACAGGGAATTCACCCCTCCACTTT.

This sequence joins TRBV2 and TRBJ2-7; D possibly corresponds to TRBD1 (5 bases). Per germline, CDR1 SNHLY and CDR2 FYNNEI. The CDR3 runs to 14 residues. CDR3 bases: TGTTCCTCTAAACGGGCAGGGAATGCCTACGAGCAGTACTTC. It is translated as CSSKRAGNAYEQYF.

This clonotype was detected only a few times. This rearrangement joins TRBV24-1 to TRBJ1-1, with TRBD1 matching 7 bases. CDR1 is KGHDR, CDR2 SFDVKD, per germline. This CDR3 is 15 amino acids long. With V trimmed by 2 bases and J by 10 bases, 12 bases remained unmatched. The CDR3 protein is CATSDSRGPGGRAFF. The CDR3 nucleotides are TGTGCCACCAGTGATTCGAGGGGGCCAGGGGGACGAGCTTTCTTT.

About this clonotype: The CDR3 carries no conserved terminal phenylalanine or tryptophan, so it likely arises from a read error. The chain combines TRBV30 with TRBJ1-1; D is unclear. Germline values: CDR1 GTSNPN, CDR2 SVGIG (reference sequence). There are 11 residues in the CDR3. The CDR3 loop is CAWVTNAEAFL. In nucleotides, the CDR3 is TGTGCCTGGGTTACGAACGCTGAAGCTTTCCTT.

The chain links TRBV7-2 to TRBJ2-7, with D perhaps matching TRBD2 (6 bases). V was shortened by 2 bases and J by 0 bases, with 14 bases between the two germline ends. The CDR3 loop spans 16 amino acids. From germline, CDR1 is SGHTA and CDR2 FQGNSA. The CDR3 DNA sequence: TGTGCCAGCAGCTTACGTTGGGGACTCCCCTCCTACGAGCAGTACTTC. Its protein product is CASSLRWGLPSYEQYF.

The chain employs TRBV7-9 and TRBJ2-3, with 9 bases identical to TRBD1. The CDR3 consists of 14 residues. V lost 4 bases to trimming and J lost 11 bases; unmatched junction nucleotides: 10. Germline values: CDR1 SEHNR, CDR2 FQNEAQ (reference sequence). The CDR3 protein is CASSSTTGQGVQYF. In DNA form, the CDR3 reads TGTGCCAGCAGCTCGACTACGGGACAGGGCGTGCAGTATTTT.

This chain links TRBV7-9 with TRBJ2-2; the match to TRBD2 covers 8 bases. The CDR3 runs 16 residues. Germline V gene lookup returns CDR1 SEHNR and CDR2 FQNEAQ (reference sequence). V trimming: 5 bases; J trimming: 8 bases; junction bases outside the gene matches: 13. The CDR3 here is CASSDRDGGGRGELFF. The DNA for the CDR3 is TGTGCCAGCAGCGACCGGGACGGCGGGGGGAGAGGGGAGCTGTTTTTT.

Notes on this clonotype: The junction departs from the called germline gene at one end, perhaps through a read error. The chain has TRBV2 and TRBJ2-3; a weak D match, TRBD1 (5 bases). This CDR3 has 14 residues. The germline gives CDR1 SNHLY, CDR2 FYNNEI. In nucleotides, the CDR3 is TGTGCCAGCAGTGAACAGGGCGCGACAGATACGCGGTATTTT. Protein: CASSEQGATDTRYF.

The chain employs TRBV7-8 and TRBJ2-5; D might be TRBD1 (5 bases). Looked up from germline, CDR1 is SGHVS and CDR2 is FQNEAQ. The V end lost 0 bases, the J end lost 2 bases, and 16 bases lay between the germline ends. The CDR3 is 17 amino acids. The CDR3 coding sequence is TGTGCCAGCAGCTTAGCCGCGCCAGCTGGACATCAAGAGACCCAGTACTTC. This gives the protein CASSLAAPAGHQETQYF.

This chain joins TRBV20-1 and TRBJ2-2; 9 bases fit TRBD1. J gave up 6 bases and V 6 bases, and 5 bases lay outside the gene matches. This CDR3 has 13 amino acids. Germline V gene sequence: CDR1 DFQATT, CDR2 SNEGSKA (reference sequence). The CDR3 DNA reads TGCAGTGCGCGGACAGGGGATTCCGGGGAGCTGTTTTTT. Residues: CSARTGDSGELFF.

The chain carries TRBV20-1 and TRBJ2-5; D gene unclear. In germline, CDR1 is DFQATT, CDR2 SNEGSKA (reference sequence). The CDR3 has 11 amino acids. V was trimmed by 4 bases and J by 1 base, leaving 4 bases between them. Here the CDR3 DNA reads TGCAGTGCTACCAGCCAAGAGACCCAGTACTTC. Translating gives CSATSQETQYF.

This clonotype showed up many times. This chain uses TRBV7-6 with TRBJ1-4; the D is unclear. With 5 bases removed from V and 8 bases from J, the gap between germline ends came to 18 bases. The CDR3 has 15 residues. CDR1 is SGHVS and CDR2 is FNYEAQ in the germline V gene. In DNA form, the CDR3 reads TGTGCCAGCAGCCAAACGGACCTCGAGCGGGAAAAACTGTTTTTT. Amino acid sequence: CASSQTDLEREKLFF.

The genes are TRBV9 and TRBJ1-2, with TRBD1 identical over 11 bases. CDR3 size: 14 residues. V was pared by 5 bases and J by 4 bases, with 4 bases of the junction left unmatched. Germline CDR1 reads SGDLS; CDR2 reads YYNGEE. CDR3 residues: CASRRTGGTYGYTF. CDR3 DNA sequence: TGTGCCAGCAGGCGGACAGGGGGCACCTATGGCTACACCTTC.

The V call is TRBV11-2, the J call TRBJ2-7; D is perhaps TRBD2 (5 bases). The CDR3 has 13 residues. Germline CDR1 SGHAT, CDR2 FQNNGV. V shed 3 bases and J shed 6 bases, with 12 bases lying between them. The chain's CDR3 is CASSFEGPREQYF. The CDR3 DNA reads TGTGCCAGCAGCTTTGAGGGCCCTCGCGAGCAGTACTTC.

J is TRBJ2-5 and V is TRBV7-2; 8 bases align to TRBD2. CDR3 length equals 15 residues. Per germline, CDR1 SGHTA and CDR2 FQGNSA. V lost 5 bases and J lost 5; bases outside the gene matches: 10. CDR3 sequence reads: CASSVTPGGWETQYF. In nucleotides, the CDR3 is TGTGCCAGCAGCGTAACGCCGGGAGGGTGGGAGACCCAGTACTTC.

The CDR3 here is CASSLAWSSQETQYF. CDR3 DNA: TGTGCCAGCAGTTTAGCTTGGTCTTCCCAAGAGACCCAGTACTTC. This chain uses TRBV12-3 or TRBV12-4 with TRBJ2-5, with D unclear. This CDR3 spans 15 amino acids. V lost 0 bases, J lost 1 base, and 9 bases lay in between.

The CDR3 DNA follows: TGTGCCAGCATCGCGGGGGGCAGCCCGGATACGCAGTATTTT. It encodes CASIAGGSPDTQYF. This sequence joins TRBV5-6 and TRBJ2-3; TRBD2 matches at 8 bases. The trim removed 6 bases at V and 6 bases at J, leaving 9 bases unmatched. The germline CDR1 and CDR2 sequences are SGHDT and YYEEEE. This CDR3 region has 14 residues.

For the CDR3, the DNA is TGTGCCAGCAGCTCTGCGACGGGCGGATATGGCTACACCTTC. It translates to CASSSATGGYGYTF. The rearrangement uses TRBV7-9 and TRBJ1-2; D call uncertain. CDR3 length: 14 amino acids. V lost 4 bases and J lost 5, with 14 bases in between. Germline V lookup: CDR1 SEHNR, CDR2 FQNEAQ (reference sequence). Together with reference TRBV7-9 and TRBJ1-2, the CDR3 gives the full variable domain: DTGVSQNPRHKITKRGQNVTFRCDPISEHNRLYWYRQTLGQGPEFLTYFQNEAQLEKSRLLSDRFSAERPKGSFSTLEIQRTEQGDSAMYLCASSSATGGYGYTFGSGTRLTVV.

This chain connects TRBV19 to TRBJ1-3; the D gene is possibly TRBD1 (5 bases). Trimming cost V 3 bases and J 3 bases, with 15 bases left between them. The CDR3 is 16 amino acids. CDR1 and CDR2 (germline): LNHDA, SQIVND (reference sequence). CDR3 DNA sequence: TGTGCCAGTAGTATCCGCCCCCCAGGGCTTGGAAACACCATATATTTT. It is translated as CASSIRPPGLGNTIYF.

J is TRBJ2-7 and V is TRBV7-8; tentative D call: TRBD1 (6 bases). This CDR3 is 14 amino acids long. Per the germline V gene, CDR1 is SGHVS and CDR2 is FQNEAQ. With 5 bases removed from V and 7 bases from J, the gap between germline ends came to 18 bases. The CDR3 coding sequence is TGTGCCAGCAGCCGAGACACAGGGTTTAGAGAGCAGTACTTC. This sequence encodes CASSRDTGFREQYF.

V usage is TRBV2 and J usage is TRBJ2-7; 7 bases align to TRBD2. V lost 2 bases to trimming and J lost 3 bases; unmatched junction nucleotides: 1. The germline V gene encodes CDR1 SNHLY and CDR2 FYNNEI. CDR3 length equals 13 residues. Here the CDR3 DNA reads TGTGCCAGCAGTGAATGGACTAGCTACGAGCAGTACTTC. This gives the protein CASSEWTSYEQYF.

This clonotype was observed at least ten times. The chain employs TRBV9 and TRBJ2-5; D might be TRBD1 or TRBD2, each matching 5 bases. The CDR3 totals 15 residues. V lost 3 bases and J lost 3, with 15 bases in between. Per the germline V gene, CDR1 is SGDLS and CDR2 is YYNGEE. The CDR3 coding sequence is TGTGCCAGCAGCGGGACCGGGACGCCTAAAGAGACCCAGTACTTC. Its protein is CASSGTGTPKETQYF. Drawing the rest from reference TRBV9 and TRBJ2-5, the complete variable domain is DSGVTQTPKHLITATGQRVTLRCSPRSGDLSVYWYQQSLDQGLQFLIQYYNGEERAKGNILERFSAQQFPDLHSELNLSSLELGDSALYFCASSGTGTPKETQYFGPGTRLLVL.

The table lists this clonotype with a few counts. The chain recombines TRBV19 with TRBJ1-1; 10 nucleotides align to TRBD1. The V gene's germline CDR1 is LNHDA and CDR2 SQIVND (reference sequence). The CDR3 length is 13 residues. V lost 5 bases, J lost 5 bases, and 2 bases stayed unmatched. In DNA form, the CDR3 reads TGTGCCAGTAGTCCGGGACAGGGGACTGAAGCTTTCTTT. This encodes CASSPGQGTEAFF. The whole variable domain, filled in from reference TRBV19 and TRBJ1-1, reads DGGITQSPKYLFRKEGQNVTLSCEQNLNHDAMYWYRQDPGQGLRLIYYSQIVNDFQKGDIAEGYSVSREKKESFPLTVTSAQKNPTAFYLCASSPGQGTEAFFGQGTRLTVV.

The chain joins TRBV9 to TRBJ2-1, with 8 bases aligning to TRBD2. Germline CDR1 reads SGDLS; CDR2 reads YYNGEE. The V segment lost 4 bases and the J segment 0 bases; nucleotides outside the gene matches: 3. The CDR3 is 15 residues long. The CDR3: CASSISGSSYNEQFF. The CDR3 region has the DNA TGTGCCAGCAGCATAAGCGGGAGCTCCTACAATGAGCAGTTCTTC.

This chain links TRBV7-9 with TRBJ2-3; 12 bases match TRBD2. Germline CDR1 is SEHNR and CDR2 is FQNEAQ (reference sequence). The CDR3 is 16 amino acids. V shed 6 bases and J 3 bases; nucleotides not matched to a gene: 7. CDR3 DNA sequence: TGTGCCAGCAGACCTTCCCTAGCGGGGGGGACAGATACGCAGTATTTT. This encodes CASRPSLAGGTDTQYF.

The chain employs TRBV9 and TRBJ2-1; TRBD2 matches at 9 bases. CDR3 length equals 17 residues. The germline V gene encodes CDR1 SGDLS and CDR2 YYNGEE. V was clipped by 4 bases and J by 4 bases; unmatched bases: 12. In DNA form, the CDR3 reads TGTGCCAGCAGCACCAGACCCGGCGGGAGGGCTTACAATGAGCAGTTCTTC. Translated: CASSTRPGGRAYNEQFF.

The genes are TRBV20-1 and TRBJ2-7; D unclear. The CDR3 has 14 residues. Trimming stripped 4 bases from V and 3 bases from J, with 16 bases between. Germline CDR1 is DFQATT and CDR2 is SNEGSKA (reference sequence). In nucleotides, the CDR3 is TGCAGTGCTAAGCTAATCAGTCACCTCTACGAGCAGTACTTC. Translated: CSAKLISHLYEQYF.

CDR3 amino acids: CASRSDLAGGWKTQYF. The CDR3 DNA reads as TGTGCCAGCAGGAGCGATTTGGCGGGAGGGTGGAAGACCCAGTACTTC. The chain is built from TRBV2 and TRBJ2-5, with 9 bases fitting TRBD2. CDR3 length: 16 amino acids. Germline CDR1 SNHLY, CDR2 FYNNEI. V shed 6 bases and J 6 bases; nucleotides not matched to a gene: 14.

The chain couples TRBV5-6 to TRBJ2-3; D is uncertain. This CDR3 comprises 17 residues. Trimming shortened V by 5 bases and J by 2 bases, and 21 bases separated the two germline ends. Germline lookup yields CDR1 SGHDT and CDR2 YYEEEE. The DNA for the CDR3 is TGTGCCAGCAGTTACCGCGAACGTTTCGGGTTCACAGATACGCAGTATTTT. Its protein is CASSYRERFGFTDTQYF.

CDR3 nucleotide sequence: TGTGCCAGCAGACCGGTTCACAGGGGGGACACAGATACGCAGTATTTT. It encodes CASRPVHRGDTDTQYF. This sequence joins TRBV25-1 and TRBJ2-3; 8 bases fit TRBD1. Germline loops: CDR1 MGHDK, CDR2 SYGVNS. V lost 6 bases to trimming and J lost 2 bases; unmatched junction nucleotides: 10. The CDR3 sequence is 16 residues long.